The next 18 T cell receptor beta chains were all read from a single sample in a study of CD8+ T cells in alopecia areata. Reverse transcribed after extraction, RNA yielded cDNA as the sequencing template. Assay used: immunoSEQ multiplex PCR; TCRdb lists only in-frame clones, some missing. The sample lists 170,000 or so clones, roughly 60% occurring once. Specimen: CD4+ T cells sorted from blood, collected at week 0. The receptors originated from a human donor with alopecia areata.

The CDR3 is CASSETGSYGYTF. CDR3 bases: TGCGCCAGCAGCGAGACAGGTTCCTATGGCTACACCTTC. The chain joins TRBV5-1 to TRBJ1-2; maybe TRBD1 (6 bases). The CDR3 contains 13 residues. Germline V CDR1 and CDR2: SGHRS, YFSETQ. Trimming removed 4 bases from V and 4 bases from J, with 11 bases in between. The full variable domain, its missing parts supplied by reference TRBV5-1 and TRBJ1-2, is KAGVTQTPRYLIKTRGQQVTLSCSPISGHRSVSWYQQTPGQGLQFLFEYFSETQRNKGNFPGRFSGRQFSNSRSEMNVSTLELGDSALYLCASSETGSYGYTFGSGTRLTVV.

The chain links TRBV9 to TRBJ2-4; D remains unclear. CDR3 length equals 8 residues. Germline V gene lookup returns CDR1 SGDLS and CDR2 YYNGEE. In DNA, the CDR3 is TGTGCACGGGACATTCAGTACTTC. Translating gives CARDIQYF.

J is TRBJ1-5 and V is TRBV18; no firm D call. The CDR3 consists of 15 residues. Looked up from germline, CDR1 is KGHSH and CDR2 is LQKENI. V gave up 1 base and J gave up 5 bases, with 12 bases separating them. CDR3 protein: CASSPQRQTDQPQHF. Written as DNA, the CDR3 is TGTGCCAGCTCACCACAAAGACAAACGGATCAGCCCCAGCATTTT.

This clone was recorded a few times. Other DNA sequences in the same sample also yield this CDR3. The CDR3 protein is CAWSGGDNSPLHF. CDR3 bases: TGTGCCTGGAGTGGGGGAGATAATTCACCCCTCCACTTT. The J gene is TRBJ1-6, the V gene TRBV30; D gene ambiguous. The V gene's germline CDR1 is GTSNPN and CDR2 SVGIG (reference sequence). The CDR3 sequence is 13 residues long. Trimming removed 1 base from V and 5 bases from J, with 6 bases in between.

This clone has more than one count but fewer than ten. The CDR3 loop reads CASSVGQNQPQHF. The CDR3, as DNA: TGTGCCAGCAGTGTGGGCCAGAATCAGCCCCAGCATTTT. The chain carries TRBV6-5 and TRBJ1-5, with D unresolved. Looked up from germline, CDR1 is MNHEY and CDR2 is SVGAGI. The CDR3 extends over 13 amino acids. V lost 5 bases and J lost 4, with 9 bases in between.

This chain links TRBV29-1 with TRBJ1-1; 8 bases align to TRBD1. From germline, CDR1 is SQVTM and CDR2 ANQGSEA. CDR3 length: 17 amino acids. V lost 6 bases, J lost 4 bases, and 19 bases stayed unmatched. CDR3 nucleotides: TGCAGCGTGGATGGACAGGGCCTCTTATCAAGGGGCACTGAAGCTTTCTTT. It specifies CSVDGQGLLSRGTEAFF.

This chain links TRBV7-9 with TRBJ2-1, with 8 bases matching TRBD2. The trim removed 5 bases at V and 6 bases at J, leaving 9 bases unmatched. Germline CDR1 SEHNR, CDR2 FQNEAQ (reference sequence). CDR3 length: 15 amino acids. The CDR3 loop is CASSPARGLANEQFF. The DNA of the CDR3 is TGTGCCAGCAGCCCGGCCCGAGGACTAGCCAATGAGCAGTTCTTC.

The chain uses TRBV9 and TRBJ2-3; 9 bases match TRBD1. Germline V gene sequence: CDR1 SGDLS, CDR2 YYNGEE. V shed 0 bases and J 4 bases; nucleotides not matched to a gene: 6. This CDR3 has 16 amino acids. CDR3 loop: CASSVVGGQGSDTQYF. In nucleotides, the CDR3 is TGTGCCAGCAGCGTAGTAGGAGGACAGGGGTCAGATACGCAGTATTTT. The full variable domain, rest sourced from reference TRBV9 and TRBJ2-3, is DSGVTQTPKHLITATGQRVTLRCSPRSGDLSVYWYQQSLDQGLQFLIQYYNGEERAKGNILERFSAQQFPDLHSELNLSSLELGDSALYFCASSVVGGQGSDTQYFGPGTRLTVL.

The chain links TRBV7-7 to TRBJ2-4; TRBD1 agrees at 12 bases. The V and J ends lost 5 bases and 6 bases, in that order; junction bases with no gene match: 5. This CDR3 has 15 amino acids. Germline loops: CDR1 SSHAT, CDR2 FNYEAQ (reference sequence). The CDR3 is CASSRDRGPGNIQYF. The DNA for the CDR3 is TGTGCCAGCAGCCGGGACAGGGGGCCAGGAAACATTCAGTACTTC.

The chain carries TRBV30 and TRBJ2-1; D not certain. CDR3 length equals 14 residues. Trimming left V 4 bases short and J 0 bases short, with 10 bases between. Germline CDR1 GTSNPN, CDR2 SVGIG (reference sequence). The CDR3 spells CAWNGQSSYNEQFF. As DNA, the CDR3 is TGTGCCTGGAACGGCCAAAGCTCCTACAATGAGCAGTTCTTC.

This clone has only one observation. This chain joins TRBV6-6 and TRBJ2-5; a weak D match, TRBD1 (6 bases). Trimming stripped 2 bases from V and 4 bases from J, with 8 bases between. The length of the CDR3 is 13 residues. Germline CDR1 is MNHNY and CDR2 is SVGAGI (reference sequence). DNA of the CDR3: TGTGCCAGCAGTTACCAGGGGATAGAGACCCAGTACTTC. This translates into CASSYQGIETQYF.

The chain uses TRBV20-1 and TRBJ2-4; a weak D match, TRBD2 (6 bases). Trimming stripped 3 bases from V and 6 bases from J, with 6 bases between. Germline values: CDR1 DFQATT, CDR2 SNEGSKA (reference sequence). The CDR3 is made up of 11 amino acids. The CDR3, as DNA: TGCAGTGCTAGGGGGGGAAACATTCAGTACTTC. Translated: CSARGGNIQYF.

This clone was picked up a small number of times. CDR3 amino acids: CAWSAWDTENTEAFF. The CDR3 coding sequence is TGTGCCTGGAGTGCATGGGACACAGAGAACACTGAAGCTTTCTTT. This chain links TRBV30 with TRBJ1-1, with D possibly being TRBD1 (6 bases). The CDR3 is 15 amino acids. Germline V gene sequence: CDR1 GTSNPN, CDR2 SVGIG (reference sequence). V lost 1 base and J lost 1, with 13 bases in between.

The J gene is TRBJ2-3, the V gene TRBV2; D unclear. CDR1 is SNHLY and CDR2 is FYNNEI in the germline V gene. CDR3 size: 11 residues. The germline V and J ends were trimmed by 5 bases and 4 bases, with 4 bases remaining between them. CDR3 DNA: TGTGCCAGCAGTAGGGCAGATACGCAGTATTTT. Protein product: CASSRADTQYF.

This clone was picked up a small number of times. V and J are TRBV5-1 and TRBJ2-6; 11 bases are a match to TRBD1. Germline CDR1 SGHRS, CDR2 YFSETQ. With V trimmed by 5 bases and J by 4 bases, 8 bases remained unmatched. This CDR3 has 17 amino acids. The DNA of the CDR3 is TGCGCCAGCAGACCAGGACAGGGGGCGTCCGGGGCCAACGTCCTGACTTTC. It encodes CASRPGQGASGANVLTF.

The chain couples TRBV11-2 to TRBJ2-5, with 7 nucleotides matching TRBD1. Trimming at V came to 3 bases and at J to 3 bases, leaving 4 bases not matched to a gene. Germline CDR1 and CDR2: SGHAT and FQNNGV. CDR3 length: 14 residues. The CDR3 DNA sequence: TGTGCCAGCAGCTTGAAACAGGGGAAAGAGACCCAGTACTTC. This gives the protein CASSLKQGKETQYF.

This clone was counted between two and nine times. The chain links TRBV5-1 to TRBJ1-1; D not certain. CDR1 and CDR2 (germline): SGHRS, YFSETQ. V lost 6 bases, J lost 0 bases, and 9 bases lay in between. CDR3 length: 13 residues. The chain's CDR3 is CASTDGVNTEAFF. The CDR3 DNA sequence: TGCGCCAGCACGGACGGAGTGAACACTGAAGCTTTCTTT.

In DNA form, the CDR3 reads TGTGCCTGGAGTTGGGGCAAGAACACTGAAGCTTTCTTT. This sequence encodes CAWSWGKNTEAFF. The chain couples TRBV30 to TRBJ1-1; a weak D match, TRBD1 (5 bases). The germline gives CDR1 GTSNPN, CDR2 SVGIG (reference sequence). V lost 2 bases, J lost 1 base, and 8 bases lay in between. The CDR3 is 13 residues long.